This T cell receptor beta chain was sequenced in a study of blood T cell repertoires in COVID-19. Study as a whole: Italy, Spain and the United States were the sources of the convalescent and acute COVID-19 samples. In each case, the material was cDNA or gDNA derived from T cells, B-cell-depleted T cells, or PBMCs.

Germline CDR1 is SGHTA and CDR2 is FQGTGA. The CDR3 runs 14 residues. The germline V and J ends were trimmed by 1 base and 0 bases, with 6 bases remaining between them. In the source study's methods: Reference gene primer amplification yielded estimated nucleated cell counts. Clones were sequenced by immunoSEQ multiplex PCR, and TCRdb holds only the in-frame ones, with some missing. V and J calls plus clone size are reproduced from that table; the DNA served to infer D and trimming. The sample comprises around 250,000 clones, around 80% of which are singletons, and approximately 4.5% rests with the top ten. Cohorts were determined from participant-reported clinical history.

The sequenced sample consisted of PBMCs or T cells enriched from blood (not recorded which). The chain is built from TRBV7-3 and TRBJ1-1; no firm D call. The receptor was isolated from a man aged 25-45 years with acute COVID-19. The CDR3, as DNA: TGTGCCAGCAGCTTAAACAGTGTGAACACTGAAGCTTTCTTT. It yields the protein CASSLNSVNTEAFF.